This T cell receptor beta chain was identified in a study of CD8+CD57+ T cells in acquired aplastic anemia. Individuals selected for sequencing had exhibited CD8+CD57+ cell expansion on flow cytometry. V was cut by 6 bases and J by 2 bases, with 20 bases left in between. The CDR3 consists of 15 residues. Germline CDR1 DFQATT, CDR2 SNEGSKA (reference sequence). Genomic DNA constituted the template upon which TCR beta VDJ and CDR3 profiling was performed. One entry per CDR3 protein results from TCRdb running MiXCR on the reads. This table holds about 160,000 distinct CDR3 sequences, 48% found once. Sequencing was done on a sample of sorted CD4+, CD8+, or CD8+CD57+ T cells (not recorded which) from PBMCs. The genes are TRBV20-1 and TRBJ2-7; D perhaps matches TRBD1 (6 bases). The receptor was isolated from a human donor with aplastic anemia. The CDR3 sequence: CSAIESTGSTYEQYF. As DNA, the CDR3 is TGCAGTGCCATCGAGAGTACAGGGAGTACCTACGAGCAGTACTTC.